The rows below give T cell receptor beta chains drawn from one sample of a study of CXCR3-negative and CXCR3-positive naive CD8 T cells. With the 5' RACE reads reprocessed, TCRdb shows one record per CDR3 protein and no DNA. Its table records around 50,000 distinct CDR3 sequences. Material for sequencing was naive CXCR3+ CD8+ T cells from blood. These receptors all come from a human donor in good health. Some clones in this sample may be carry-over from other donors' samples. Both conserved end residues are part of each CDR3. Fields, in order: CDR3 length, J gene, V gene, CDR3 protein.

len: 16; j_gene: TRBJ2-7; v_gene: TRBV7-9; CDR3aa: CASSLVTGNPSYEQYF
len: 14; j_gene: TRBJ2-6; v_gene: TRBV4-3; CDR3aa: CASSRGTGANVLTF
len: 13; j_gene: TRBJ2-7; v_gene: TRBV20-1; CDR3aa: CSAGDFNSYEQYF
len: 13; j_gene: TRBJ1-1; v_gene: TRBV7-2; CDR3aa: CASRQGWNTEAFF
len: 15; j_gene: TRBJ1-2; v_gene: TRBV20-1; CDR3aa: CSAREGTGVQYGYTF
len: 16; j_gene: TRBJ2-1; v_gene: TRBV14; CDR3aa: CASSLTSGGGNNEQFF
len: 12; j_gene: TRBJ1-2; v_gene: TRBV29-1; CDR3aa: CSVPTGSYGYTF
len: 16; j_gene: TRBJ2-1; v_gene: TRBV12-3/TRBV12-4; CDR3aa: CASSSKRGGSYNEQFF
len: 16; j_gene: TRBJ2-3; v_gene: TRBV7-6; CDR3aa: CASSLARWGNTDTQYF
len: 14; j_gene: TRBJ2-1; v_gene: TRBV2; CDR3aa: CASSDLGALSEQFF
len: 13; j_gene: TRBJ2-1; v_gene: TRBV7-3; CDR3aa: CASSSEIYNEQFF
len: 14; j_gene: TRBJ2-3; v_gene: TRBV7-9; CDR3aa: CASSLRTSGDTQYF
len: 14; j_gene: TRBJ2-1; v_gene: TRBV6-2/TRBV6-3; CDR3aa: CASSYGSSYNEQFF
len: 15; j_gene: TRBJ2-1; v_gene: TRBV4-3; CDR3aa: CASSQGPLGWNEQFF
len: 16; j_gene: TRBJ1-1; v_gene: TRBV5-1; CDR3aa: CASSRATDRAYTEAFF
len: 16; j_gene: TRBJ2-5; v_gene: TRBV7-6; CDR3aa: CASSPRNQGALETQYF
len: 18; j_gene: TRBJ2-6; v_gene: TRBV14; CDR3aa: CASSQGPGQESGANVLTF
len: 18; j_gene: TRBJ2-7; v_gene: TRBV7-2; CDR3aa: CASSLPPTSGVHINEQYF
len: 15; j_gene: TRBJ2-7; v_gene: TRBV20-1; CDR3aa: CSARDPAGSSYEQYF
len: 16; j_gene: TRBJ2-1; v_gene: TRBV20-1; CDR3aa: CSARDYLTSSYNEQFF